This T cell receptor (beta chain) is from a study of cytomegalovirus exposure and HLA in healthy donors. Study as a whole: The 120 or so validation repertoires, a later analysis reported, used the same platform as the approximately 700 first-cohort repertoires. Study results and limitations: It was about 150 TCR beta chains that were listed as cytomegalovirus-associated.

As for this clone: The antigen remains unidentified.

The V gene lost 4 bases and the J gene lost 6 bases, with 20 bases spanning the gap. Looked up from germline, CDR1 is MNHNS and CDR2 is SASEGT. The CDR3 runs to 16 residues. Measured with immunoSEQ multiplex PCR; TCRdb has only the in-frame clones, and not every one. This table holds over 45,000 clones, around 90% found once. Sequences were obtained from PBMCs. This receptor was taken from a man between 18 and 29 years old in good health and CMV-seronegative. The rearrangement joins TRBV6-1 to TRBJ2-3, with D possibly matching TRBD2 (5 bases). In DNA form, the CDR3 reads TGTGCCAGCAGTGGAGGGTTGGGGATTCGTAAGGATACGCAGTATTTT. It translates to CASSGGLGIRKDTQYF.